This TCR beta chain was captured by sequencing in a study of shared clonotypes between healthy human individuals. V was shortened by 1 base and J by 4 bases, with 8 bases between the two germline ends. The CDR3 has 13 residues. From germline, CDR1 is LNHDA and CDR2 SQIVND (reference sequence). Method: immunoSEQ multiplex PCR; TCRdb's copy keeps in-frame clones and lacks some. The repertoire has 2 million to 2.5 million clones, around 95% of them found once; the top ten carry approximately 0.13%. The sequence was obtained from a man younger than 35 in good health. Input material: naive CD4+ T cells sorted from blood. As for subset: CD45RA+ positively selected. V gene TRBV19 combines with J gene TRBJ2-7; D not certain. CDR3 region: CASSIGAPYEQYF. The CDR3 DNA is TGTGCCAGTAGTATAGGTGCGCCTTACGAGCAGTACTTC.